The TCR beta chain described here comes from a study of blood T cell repertoires in COVID-19. Turning to the study itself: Both acute and convalescent COVID-19 samples were obtained from the United States, Italy and Spain. Sources were T cells, B-cell-depleted T cells, or PBMCs; the material itself was cDNA or gDNA.

In the source study's methods: Scientists estimated how many nucleated cells there were by amplifying reference gene primers. Only in-frame clones appear in the TCRdb table, and some are missing; sequencing was by immunoSEQ multiplex PCR. V and J calls plus clone size are reproduced from that table; the DNA served to infer D and trimming. The sample holds more than 300,000 clones, about 89% seen once. Per germline, CDR1 SGHRS and CDR2 YFSETQ. The J segment lost 6 bases and the V segment lost 4 bases, leaving 8 bases of the junction unmatched. CDR3 length: 15 amino acids. The sample consisted of peripheral blood. V gene TRBV5-1 combines with J gene TRBJ1-1, with 11 bases aligning to TRBD1. The receptor was isolated from a man aged 18 to 30 who had recovered from COVID-19. As DNA, the CDR3 is TGCGCCAGCAGCCATCTGGACAGGGGGCATTCTGAAGCTTTCTTT. Translated, it gives CASSHLDRGHSEAFF.